This entry features one TCR beta chain sequence. Its specificity is not known. The data are from a study of T-cell memory formation after mild COVID-19. Study-wide results and caveats: CD4/CD8 balance characterized clones contracting day 15 to 85, and CD4+ skew characterized later expanders. A subset of responding clones appeared in pre-infection memory, suggesting cross-reactive memory joined.

J lost 4 bases, V lost 5 bases, and 9 bases had no gene match. Germline V gene lookup returns CDR1 SEHNR and CDR2 FQNEAQ (reference sequence). This CDR3 is built from 15 residues. Employing constant-segment primers, 5'RACE generated TCR alpha and TCR beta cDNA libraries bearing sample barcodes and UMIs. TCRdb used MiXCR to reprocess the 5' RACE reads, holding one entry per CDR3 protein. The sample shows roughly 160,000 distinct CDR3 sequences, 10% to 15% of them seen only once. The TCR comes from a man aged 18 to 30 who had mild COVID-19 (a few samples of this study predate the infection). Cell type and time point are not known. The rearrangement joins TRBV7-9 to TRBJ1-1; 8 bases map to TRBD1. The material sequenced was PBMCs or a T cell subset sorted from them (not recorded which). CDR3 sequence: CASSRSGGAGTEAFF. DNA of the CDR3: TGTGCCAGCAGCCGTTCAGGGGGCGCCGGCACTGAAGCTTTCTTT.